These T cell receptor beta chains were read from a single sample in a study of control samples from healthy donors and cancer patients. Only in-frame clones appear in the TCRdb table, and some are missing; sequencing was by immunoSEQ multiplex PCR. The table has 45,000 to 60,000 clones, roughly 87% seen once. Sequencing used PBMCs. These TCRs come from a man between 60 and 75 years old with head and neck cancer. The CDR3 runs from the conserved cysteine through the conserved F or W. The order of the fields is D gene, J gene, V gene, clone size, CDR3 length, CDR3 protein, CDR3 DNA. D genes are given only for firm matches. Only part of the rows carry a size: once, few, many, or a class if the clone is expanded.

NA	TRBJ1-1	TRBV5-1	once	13	CASSDVPWSEAFF	TGCGCCAGCAGTGACGTACCGTGGTCTGAAGCTTTCTTT
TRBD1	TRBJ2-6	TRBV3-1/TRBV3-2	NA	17	CASGTGTGGTGANVLTF	TGTGCCAGCGGTACCGGGACAGGGGGCACTGGGGCCAACGTCCTGACTTTC
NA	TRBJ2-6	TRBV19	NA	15	CASSSYRSGANVLTF	TGTGCCAGTAGTAGCTATCGGTCCGGGGCCAACGTCCTGACTTTC
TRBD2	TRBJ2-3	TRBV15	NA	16	CATSRRSGGGTDTQYF	TGTGCCACCAGCAGAAGAAGCGGGGGGGGAACAGATACGCAGTATTTT
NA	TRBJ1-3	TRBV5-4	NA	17	CASSLERGGLNGNTIYF	TGTGCCAGCAGCTTGGAAAGGGGGGGGCTAAATGGAAACACCATATATTTT
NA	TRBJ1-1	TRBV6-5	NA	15	CASSYSMGLGGAAFF	TGTGCCAGCAGTTACTCGATGGGGCTCGGGGGAGCCGCTTTCTTT
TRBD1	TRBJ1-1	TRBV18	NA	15	CASSPAGTGNTEAFF	TGTGCCAGCTCACCTGCCGGGACAGGGAACACTGAAGCTTTCTTT
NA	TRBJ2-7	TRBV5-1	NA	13	CASSFRDLYEQYF	TGCGCCAGCAGCTTTAGGGACCTCTACGAGCAGTACTTC
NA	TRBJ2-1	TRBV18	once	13	CASSPLGYNEQFF	TGTGCCAGCTCACCACTTGGCTACAATGAGCAGTTCTTC
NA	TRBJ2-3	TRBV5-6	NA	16	CASSFMLMSSTDTQYF	TGTGCCAGCAGCTTCATGCTGATGTCTAGCACAGATACGCAGTATTTT
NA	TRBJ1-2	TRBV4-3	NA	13	CASSRGLNYGYTF	TGCGCCAGCAGCCGAGGTCTTAACTATGGCTACACCTTC
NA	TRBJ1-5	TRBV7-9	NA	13	CASSLDGLQPQHF	TGTGCCAGCAGCTTAGATGGGTTGCAGCCCCAGCATTTT
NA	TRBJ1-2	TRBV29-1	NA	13	CSAETGDNYGYTF	TGCAGCGCCGAGACAGGAGACAACTATGGCTACACCTTC
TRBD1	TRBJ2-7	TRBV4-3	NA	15	CASSQDWTGGYEQYF	TGCGCCAGCAGCCAAGACTGGACAGGGGGCTACGAGCAGTACTTC
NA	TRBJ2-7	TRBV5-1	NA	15	CASSRDSGLSYEQYF	TGCGCCAGCAGCAGGGATAGCGGCCTCTCCTACGAGCAGTACTTC
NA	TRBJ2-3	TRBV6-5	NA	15	CASSYFGTMIDTQYF	TGTGCCAGCAGTTATTTCGGGACGATGATAGATACGCAGTATTTT
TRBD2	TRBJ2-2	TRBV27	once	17	CASSPGLAGRATGELFF	TGTGCCAGCAGCCCAGGACTAGCGGGACGGGCCACCGGGGAGCTGTTTTTT
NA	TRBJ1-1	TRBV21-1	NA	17	CASSKPRDRDMNTEAFF	TGTGCCAGCAGCAAGCCCCGGGACAGGGATATGAACACTGAAGCTTTCTTT
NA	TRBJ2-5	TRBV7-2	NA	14	CASSLEGRAETQYF	TGTGCCAGCAGCTTAGAAGGCAGAGCCGAGACCCAGTACTTC
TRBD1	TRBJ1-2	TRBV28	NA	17	CASSLLYRGIANYGYTF	TGTGCCAGCAGTTTATTATACAGGGGCATTGCTAACTATGGCTACACCTTC
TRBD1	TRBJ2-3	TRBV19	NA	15	CASSTGQGWTDTQYF	TGTGCCAGTAGCACGGGACAGGGGTGGACAGATACGCAGTATTTT
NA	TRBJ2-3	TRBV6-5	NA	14	CASSYPQETDTQYF	TGTGCCAGCAGTTACCCCCAGGAAACAGATACGCAGTATTTT
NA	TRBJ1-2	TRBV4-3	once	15	CASSPGVWGRDGYTF	TGCGCCAGCAGCCCAGGAGTCTGGGGCCGGGATGGCTACACCTTC
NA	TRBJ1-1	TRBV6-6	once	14	CASSFSQGRPEAFF	TGTGCCAGCAGTTTCAGTCAGGGCAGGCCTGAAGCTTTCTTT
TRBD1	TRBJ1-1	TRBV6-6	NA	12	CASRHDRGLAFF	TGTGCCAGCAGACATGACAGGGGATTGGCTTTCTTT
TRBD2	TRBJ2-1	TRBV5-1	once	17	CASRGGTSGSPHNEQFF	TGCGCCAGCAGAGGGGGGACTAGCGGGAGCCCCCACAATGAGCAGTTCTTC
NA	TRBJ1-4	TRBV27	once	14	CASSLSKGGEKLFF	TGTGCCAGCAGTTTATCGAAGGGGGGGGAAAAACTGTTTTTT
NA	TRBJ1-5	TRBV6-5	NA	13	CASGGVGNQPQHF	TGTGCCAGCGGCGGGGTGGGCAATCAGCCCCAGCATTTT
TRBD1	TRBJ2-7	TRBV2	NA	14	CASSSSTGAGEQYF	TGTGCCAGCAGTAGCTCGACAGGGGCGGGCGAGCAGTACTTC
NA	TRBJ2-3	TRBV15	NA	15	CATSRGRTRPDTQYF	TGTGCCACCAGCAGAGGGAGGACAAGACCAGATACGCAGTATTTT
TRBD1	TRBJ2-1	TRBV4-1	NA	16	CASSQGPGQGNNEQFF	TGCGCCAGCAGCCAAGGTCCGGGACAGGGGAACAATGAGCAGTTCTTC
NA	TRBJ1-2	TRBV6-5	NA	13	CASALSANYGYTF	TGTGCCAGTGCTCTTTCCGCTAACTATGGCTACACCTTC
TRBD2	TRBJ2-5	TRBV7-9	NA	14	CASSFAGGPGTQYF	TGTGCCAGCAGCTTCGCGGGGGGGCCAGGGACCCAGTACTTC
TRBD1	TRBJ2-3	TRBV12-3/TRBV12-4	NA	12	CASSSGQGTRNF	TGTGCCAGCAGTTCAGGACAGGGGACTCGAAATTTT
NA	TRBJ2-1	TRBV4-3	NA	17	CASSPGSVWTDYNEQFF	TGCGCCAGCAGCCCTGGTTCTGTCTGGACAGACTACAATGAGCAGTTCTTC
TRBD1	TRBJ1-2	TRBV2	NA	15	CASSGAAGQGYGYTF	TGTGCCAGCAGCGGCGCTGCGGGACAGGGCTATGGCTACACCTTC
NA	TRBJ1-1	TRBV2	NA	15	CASSPQTGAYTEAFF	TGTGCCAGCAGTCCTCAGACCGGGGCCTACACTGAAGCTTTCTTT
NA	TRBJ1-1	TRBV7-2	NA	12	CASSSRAAEAFF	TGTGCCAGCAGCTCGAGGGCCGCTGAAGCTTTCTTT
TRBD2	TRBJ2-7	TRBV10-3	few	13	CATQTSGSYEQYF	TGTGCCACACAGACTAGCGGCTCCTACGAGCAGTACTTC
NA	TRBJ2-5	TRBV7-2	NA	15	CASSLLAQRGETQYF	TGTGCCAGCAGCTTACTAGCGCAACGCGGAGAGACCCAGTACTTC
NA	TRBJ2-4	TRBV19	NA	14	CASSIEVRGNIQYF	TGTGCCAGTAGTATTGAAGTTCGGGGGAACATTCAGTACTTC
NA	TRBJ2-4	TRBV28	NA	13	CASGGADKNIQYF	TGTGCCAGTGGCGGGGCGGACAAAAACATTCAGTACTTC
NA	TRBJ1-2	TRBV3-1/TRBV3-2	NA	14	CASSQAPGNYGYTF	TGTGCCAGCAGCCAAGCCCCAGGGAACTATGGCTACACCTTC
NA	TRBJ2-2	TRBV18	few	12	CASSPFSGELFF	TGTGCCAGCTCACCATTCTCCGGGGAGCTGTTTTTT
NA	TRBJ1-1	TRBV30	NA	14	CAWSFTTGSTEAFF	TGTGCCTGGAGTTTTACTACAGGGAGCACTGAAGCTTTCTTT